This T cell receptor (beta chain) was captured in a study of CD8 T cells in ankylosing spondylitis. From the 5' RACE reads, TCRdb called clonotypes with MiXCR, one entry per CDR3 protein. The data show 340,000 or so distinct CDR3 sequences, approximately 15% seen once. V was clipped by 1 base and J by 7 bases; unmatched bases: 12. The CDR3 is 18 amino acids. CDR1 is SGHRS, CDR2 YFSETQ, per germline. This clonotype originated in a male donor with ankylosing spondylitis or in good health (not recorded which). Sequences were obtained from blood, either unsorted or a sorted T cell fraction (not recorded which). The chain recombines TRBV5-1 with TRBJ2-1; TRBD2 agrees at 12 bases. CDR3 loop: CASSLKLAGGRGENEQFF. The DNA for the CDR3 is TGCGCCAGCAGCTTGAAACTAGCGGGAGGTAGGGGAGAGAATGAGCAGTTCTTC.